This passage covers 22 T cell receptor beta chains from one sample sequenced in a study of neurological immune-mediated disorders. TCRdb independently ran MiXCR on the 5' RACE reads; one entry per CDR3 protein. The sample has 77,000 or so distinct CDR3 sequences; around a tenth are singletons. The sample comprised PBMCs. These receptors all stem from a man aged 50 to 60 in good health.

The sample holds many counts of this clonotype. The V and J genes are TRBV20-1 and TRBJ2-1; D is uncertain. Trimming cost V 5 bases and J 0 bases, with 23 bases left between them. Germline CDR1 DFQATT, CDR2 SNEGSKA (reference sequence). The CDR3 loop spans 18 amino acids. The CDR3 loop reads CSAGPRAPTRSSYNEQFF. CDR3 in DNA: TGCAGTGCTGGCCCCCGGGCTCCCACAAGGAGCTCCTACAATGAGCAGTTCTTC.

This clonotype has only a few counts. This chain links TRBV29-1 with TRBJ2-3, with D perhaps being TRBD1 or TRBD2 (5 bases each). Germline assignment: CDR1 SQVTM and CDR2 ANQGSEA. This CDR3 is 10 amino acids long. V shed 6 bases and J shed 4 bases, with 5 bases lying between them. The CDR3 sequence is CSVGADTQYF. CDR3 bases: TGCAGCGTGGGGGCAGATACGCAGTATTTT.

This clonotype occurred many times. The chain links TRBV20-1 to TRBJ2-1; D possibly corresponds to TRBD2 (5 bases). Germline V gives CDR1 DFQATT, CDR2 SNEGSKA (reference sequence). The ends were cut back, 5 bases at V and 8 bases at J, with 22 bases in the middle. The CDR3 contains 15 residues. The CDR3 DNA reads TGCAGTGCTCCAACCCGACTAAACCTTTGGGATGAGCAGTTCTTC. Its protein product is CSAPTRLNLWDEQFF.

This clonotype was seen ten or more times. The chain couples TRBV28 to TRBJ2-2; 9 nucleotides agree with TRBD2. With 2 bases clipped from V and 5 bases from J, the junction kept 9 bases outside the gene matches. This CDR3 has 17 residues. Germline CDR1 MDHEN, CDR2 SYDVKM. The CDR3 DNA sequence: TGTGCCAGCAGTTTAGGGACAGCGGGAGGCCGGACCGGGGAGCTGTTTTTT. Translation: CASSLGTAGGRTGELFF.

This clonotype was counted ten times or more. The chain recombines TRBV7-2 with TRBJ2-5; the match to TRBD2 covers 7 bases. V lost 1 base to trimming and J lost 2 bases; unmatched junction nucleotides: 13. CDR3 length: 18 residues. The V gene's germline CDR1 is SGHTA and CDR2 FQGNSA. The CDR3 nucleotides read TGTGCCAGCAGCTTAGAACCGGGCGGGAGCTTTTTGCAAGAGACCCAGTACTTC. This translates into CASSLEPGGSFLQETQYF.

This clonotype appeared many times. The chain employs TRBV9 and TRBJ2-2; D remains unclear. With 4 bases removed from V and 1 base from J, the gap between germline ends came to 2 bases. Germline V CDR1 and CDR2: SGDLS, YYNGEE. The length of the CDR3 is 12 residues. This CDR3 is CASSRNTGELFF. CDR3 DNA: TGTGCCAGCAGCCGGAACACCGGGGAGCTGTTTTTT. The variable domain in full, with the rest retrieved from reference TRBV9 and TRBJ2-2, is DSGVTQTPKHLITATGQRVTLRCSPRSGDLSVYWYQQSLDQGLQFLIQYYNGEERAKGNILERFSAQQFPDLHSELNLSSLELGDSALYFCASSRNTGELFFGEGSRLTVL.

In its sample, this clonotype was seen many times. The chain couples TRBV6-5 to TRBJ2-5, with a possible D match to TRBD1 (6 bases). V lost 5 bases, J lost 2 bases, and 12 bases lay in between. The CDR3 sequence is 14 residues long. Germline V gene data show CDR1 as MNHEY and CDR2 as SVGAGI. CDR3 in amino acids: CASSPTGVQETQYF. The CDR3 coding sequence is TGTGCCAGCAGTCCGACAGGAGTTCAAGAGACCCAGTACTTC.

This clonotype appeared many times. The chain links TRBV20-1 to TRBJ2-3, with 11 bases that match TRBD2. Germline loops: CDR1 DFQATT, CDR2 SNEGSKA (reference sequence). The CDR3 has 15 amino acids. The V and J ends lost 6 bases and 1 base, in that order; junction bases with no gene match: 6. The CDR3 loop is CSAYPGLAGTDTQYF. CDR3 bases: TGCAGTGCCTATCCGGGACTAGCGGGCACAGATACGCAGTATTTT.

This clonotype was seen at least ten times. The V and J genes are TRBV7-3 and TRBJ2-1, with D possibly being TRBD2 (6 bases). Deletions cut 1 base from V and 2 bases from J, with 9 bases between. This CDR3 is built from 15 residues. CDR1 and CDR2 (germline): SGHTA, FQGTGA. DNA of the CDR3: TGTGCCAGCAGCTTAAACGCGGGGCCCTACAATGAGCAGTTCTTC. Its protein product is CASSLNAGPYNEQFF.

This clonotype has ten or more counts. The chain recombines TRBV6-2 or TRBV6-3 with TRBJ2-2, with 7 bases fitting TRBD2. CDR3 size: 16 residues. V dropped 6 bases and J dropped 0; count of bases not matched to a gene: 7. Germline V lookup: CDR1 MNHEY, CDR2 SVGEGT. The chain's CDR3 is CASRTRAGSNTGELFF. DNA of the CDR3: TGTGCCAGCAGAACAAGAGCGGGATCGAACACCGGGGAGCTGTTTTTT.

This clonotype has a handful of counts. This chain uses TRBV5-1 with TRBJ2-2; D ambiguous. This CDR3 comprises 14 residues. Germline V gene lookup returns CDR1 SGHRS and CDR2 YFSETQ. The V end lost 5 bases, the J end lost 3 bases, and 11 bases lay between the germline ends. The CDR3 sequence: CASRIIPDTGELFF. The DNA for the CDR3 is TGCGCCAGCAGGATTATCCCGGACACCGGGGAGCTGTTTTTT.

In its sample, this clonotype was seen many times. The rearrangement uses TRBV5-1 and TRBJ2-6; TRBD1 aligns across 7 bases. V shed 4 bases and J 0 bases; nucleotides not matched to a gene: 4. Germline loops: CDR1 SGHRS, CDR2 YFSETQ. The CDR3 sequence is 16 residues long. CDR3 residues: CASSGAGGSGANVLTF. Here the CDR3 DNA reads TGCGCCAGCAGCGGGGCAGGGGGCTCTGGGGCCAACGTCCTGACTTTC.

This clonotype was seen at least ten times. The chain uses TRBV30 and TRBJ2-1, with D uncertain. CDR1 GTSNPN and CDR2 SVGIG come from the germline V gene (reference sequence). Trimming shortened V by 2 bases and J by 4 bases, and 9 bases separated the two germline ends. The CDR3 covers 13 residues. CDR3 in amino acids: CAWSLDTYNEQFF. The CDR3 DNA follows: TGTGCCTGGAGTCTAGACACTTACAATGAGCAGTTCTTC.

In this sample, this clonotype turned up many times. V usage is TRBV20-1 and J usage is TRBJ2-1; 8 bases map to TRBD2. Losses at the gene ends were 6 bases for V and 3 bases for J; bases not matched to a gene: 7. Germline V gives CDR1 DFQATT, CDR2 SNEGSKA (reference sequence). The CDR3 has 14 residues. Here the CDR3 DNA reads TGCAGTGCCTTTAGCGGGACATTCTACAATGAGCAGTTCTTC. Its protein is CSAFSGTFYNEQFF.

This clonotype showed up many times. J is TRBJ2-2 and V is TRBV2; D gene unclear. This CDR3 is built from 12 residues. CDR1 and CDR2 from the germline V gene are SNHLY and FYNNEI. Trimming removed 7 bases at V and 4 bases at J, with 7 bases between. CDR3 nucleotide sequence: TGTGCCAGCAAACTGAGCACCGGGGAGCTGTTTTTT. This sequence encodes CASKLSTGELFF.

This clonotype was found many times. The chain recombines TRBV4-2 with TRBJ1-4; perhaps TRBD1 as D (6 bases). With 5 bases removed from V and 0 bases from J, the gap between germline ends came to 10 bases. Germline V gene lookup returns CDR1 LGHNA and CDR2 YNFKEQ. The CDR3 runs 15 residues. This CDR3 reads CASSADSATNEKLFF. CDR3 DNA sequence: TGTGCCAGCAGCGCGGACAGTGCAACTAATGAAAAACTGTTTTTT.

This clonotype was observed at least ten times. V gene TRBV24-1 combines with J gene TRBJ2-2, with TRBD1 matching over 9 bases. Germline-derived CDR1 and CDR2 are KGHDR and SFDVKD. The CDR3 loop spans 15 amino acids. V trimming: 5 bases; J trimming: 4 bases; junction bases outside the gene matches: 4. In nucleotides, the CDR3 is TGTGCCACCAGTGGGAGGACAGGGGTCACCGGGGAGCTGTTTTTT. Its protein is CATSGRTGVTGELFF.

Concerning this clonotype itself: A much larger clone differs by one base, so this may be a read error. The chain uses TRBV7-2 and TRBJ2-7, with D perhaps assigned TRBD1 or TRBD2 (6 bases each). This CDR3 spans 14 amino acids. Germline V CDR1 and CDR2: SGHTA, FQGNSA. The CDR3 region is CASSWRGSSYEKYF. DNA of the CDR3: TGTGCCAGCAGCTGGAGGGGGTCCTCCTACGAGAAGTACTTC.

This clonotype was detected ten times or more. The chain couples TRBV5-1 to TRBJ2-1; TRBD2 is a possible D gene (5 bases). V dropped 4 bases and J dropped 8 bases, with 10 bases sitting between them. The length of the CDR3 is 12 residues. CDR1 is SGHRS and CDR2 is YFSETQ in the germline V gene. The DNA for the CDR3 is TGCGCCAGCAGCACGACCGGGGATGAGCAGTTCTTC. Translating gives CASSTTGDEQFF.

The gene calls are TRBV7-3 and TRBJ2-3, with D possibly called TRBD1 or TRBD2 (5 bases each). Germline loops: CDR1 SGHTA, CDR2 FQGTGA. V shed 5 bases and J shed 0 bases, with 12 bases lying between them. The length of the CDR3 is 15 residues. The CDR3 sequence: CASSTSGTSTDTQYF. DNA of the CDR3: TGTGCCAGCAGCACCTCAGGGACCAGCACAGATACGCAGTATTTT.

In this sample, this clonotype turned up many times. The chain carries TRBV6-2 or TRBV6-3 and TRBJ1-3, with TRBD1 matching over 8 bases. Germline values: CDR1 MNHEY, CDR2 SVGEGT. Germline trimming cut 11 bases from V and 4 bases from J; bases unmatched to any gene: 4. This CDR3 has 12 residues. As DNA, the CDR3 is TGTGCCTCGACAGGGGACGGAAACACCATATATTTT. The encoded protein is CASTGDGNTIYF.

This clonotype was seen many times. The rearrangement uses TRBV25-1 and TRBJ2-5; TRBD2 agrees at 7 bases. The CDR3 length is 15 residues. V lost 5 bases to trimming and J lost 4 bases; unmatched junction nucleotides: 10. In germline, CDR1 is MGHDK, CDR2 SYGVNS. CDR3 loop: CASSHAGGMGETQYF. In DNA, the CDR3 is TGTGCCAGCAGTCATGCCGGGGGGATGGGAGAGACCCAGTACTTC.